The 12 T cell receptor beta chains listed next were all sequenced from one sample in a study of cytomegalovirus exposure and HLA in healthy donors. The PCR was carried out with 60 Vbeta primers and 13 Jbeta primers. The assay was immunoSEQ multiplex PCR, and TCRdb's table has in-frame clones only and misses some. The table includes approximately 270,000 clones, roughly 80% detected once. Sequencing was performed on PBMCs. These receptors originate from a girl aged 2-10 years in good health and CMV-seronegative.

This chain joins TRBV7-2 and TRBJ2-7; 7 nucleotides agree with TRBD2. The V gene end was trimmed by 1 base and the J gene end by 5 bases; junction bases not matched to a gene: 8. Germline values: CDR1 SGHTA, CDR2 FQGNSA. The CDR3 covers 15 residues. The CDR3 sequence: CASSLVWSGAHEQYF. The CDR3 region has the DNA TGTGCCAGCAGCTTAGTGTGGAGCGGGGCACACGAGCAGTACTTC.

This clone has just a few counts. The chain has TRBV7-2 and TRBJ1-6; 8 bases map to TRBD1. CDR1 is SGHTA, CDR2 FQGNSA, per germline. CDR3 length equals 16 residues. After removal of 4 bases from V and 10 bases from J, the junction contained 12 bases not matched to a gene. The CDR3 DNA is TGTGCCAGCAGCTCGCAGGGGGCAGGCGTTGGGTCACCCCTCCACTTT. Residues: CASSSQGAGVGSPLHF.

This clone was recorded once. V is TRBV6-6 and J is TRBJ1-6; D is perhaps TRBD1 (6 bases). V was shortened by 7 bases and J by 6 bases, with 16 bases between the two germline ends. The germline gives CDR1 MNHNY, CDR2 SVGAGI (reference sequence). There are 15 residues in the CDR3. The CDR3 protein is CASTLRTATNSPLHF. CDR3 coding DNA: TGTGCCAGCACGCTAAGGACAGCCACTAATTCACCCCTCCACTTT.

The chain has TRBV2 and TRBJ1-6; 8 bases agree with TRBD1. Germline V gene data show CDR1 as SNHLY and CDR2 as FYNNEI. The CDR3 has 15 residues. J was trimmed by 4 bases and V by 4 bases; bases with no gene match: 3. CDR3: CASSARTGYNSPLHF. The CDR3 DNA reads as TGTGCCAGCAGTGCGAGGACAGGGTATAATTCACCCCTCCACTTT. Drawing the rest from reference TRBV2 and TRBJ1-6, the complete variable domain is EPEVTQTPSHQVTQMGQEVILRCVPISNHLYFYWYRQILGQKVEFLVSFYNNEISEKSEIFDDQFSVERPDGSNFTLKIRSTKLEDSAMYFCASSARTGYNSPLHFGNGTRLTVT.

The rearrangement joins TRBV9 to TRBJ1-1; D unresolved. Germline lookup yields CDR1 SGDLS and CDR2 YYNGEE. There are 13 residues in the CDR3. Trimming cost V 0 bases and J 5 bases, with 8 bases left between them. The DNA of the CDR3 is TGTGCCAGCAGCGTAGCCCTAACGACTGAAGCTTTCTTT. It codes for CASSVALTTEAFF.

The V gene is TRBV18, the J gene TRBJ1-1; 7 positions agree with TRBD1. This CDR3 region has 13 residues. After removal of 5 bases from V and 7 bases from J, the junction contained 7 bases not matched to a gene. Germline loops: CDR1 KGHSH, CDR2 LQKENI. The CDR3: CASSFDREIEAFF. DNA for the CDR3: TGTGCCAGCTCATTCGACAGGGAGATTGAAGCTTTCTTT.

The CDR3 DNA follows: TGCGCCAGCAGCTTGGTGGGGGGGGCCGATCAGCCCCAGCATTTT. As protein: CASSLVGGADQPQHF. The genes are TRBV5-1 and TRBJ1-5; possible D gene TRBD1, 6 bases. This CDR3 has 15 amino acids. Per the germline V gene, CDR1 is SGHRS and CDR2 is YFSETQ. V lost 0 bases to trimming and J lost 5 bases, with 12 bases between them.

This chain uses TRBV9 with TRBJ1-4; D may be TRBD1 (6 bases). Germline V gene lookup returns CDR1 SGDLS and CDR2 YYNGEE. Trimming pared 3 bases from V and 6 bases from J, leaving 12 bases between. CDR3 length: 14 amino acids. DNA of the CDR3: TGTGCCAGCAGCGAACGAACAGGGCATGAAAAACTGTTTTTT. It yields the protein CASSERTGHEKLFF. Full variable domain (rest looked up from reference TRBV9 and TRBJ1-4): DSGVTQTPKHLITATGQRVTLRCSPRSGDLSVYWYQQSLDQGLQFLIQYYNGEERAKGNILERFSAQQFPDLHSELNLSSLELGDSALYFCASSERTGHEKLFFGSGTQLSVL.

V and J are TRBV7-3 and TRBJ1-2, with 8 bases identical to TRBD1. The CDR3 contains 13 residues. Germline-derived CDR1 and CDR2 are SGHTA and FQGTGA. J gave up 8 bases and V 5 bases, and 7 bases lay outside the gene matches. CDR3 region: CASSIQGAVGYTF. For the CDR3, the DNA is TGTGCCAGCAGCATTCAGGGGGCGGTAGGCTACACCTTC.

The CDR3 here is CASTQTERERNEQFF. DNA of the CDR3: TGCGCCAGCACTCAAACCGAGCGGGAGCGGAATGAGCAGTTCTTC. The chain employs TRBV4-1 and TRBJ2-1; 8 bases are shared with TRBD2. This CDR3 spans 15 amino acids. Trimming took 7 bases from V and 7 from J; bases not matched to a gene: 12. The germline CDR1 and CDR2 sequences are MGHRA and YSYEKL.

This clone came up once. The CDR3 sequence is CASSPTIGQRYGYTF. CDR3 nucleotide sequence: TGCGCCAGCAGCCCGACAATTGGACAGCGCTATGGCTACACCTTC. The chain recombines TRBV5-1 with TRBJ1-2, with D perhaps matching TRBD1 (6 bases). The CDR3 loop spans 15 amino acids. Germline V gene sequence: CDR1 SGHRS, CDR2 YFSETQ. V was clipped by 4 bases and J by 4 bases, with 17 bases between them.

The genes are TRBV4-1 and TRBJ2-1, with TRBD1 as a possible D gene (6 bases). From germline, CDR1 is MGHRA and CDR2 YSYEKL. V shed 4 bases and J shed 5 bases, with 18 bases lying between them. The CDR3 extends over 16 amino acids. In nucleotides, the CDR3 is TGCGCCAGCAGCCGAGGACAGTTTAGTCACAACAATGAGCAGTTCTTC. This encodes CASSRGQFSHNNEQFF.